Each of the 25 T cell receptor beta chains below was sequenced from the same sample in a study of response to subunit inactivated influenza vaccine. TCRdb re-analysed the RT-PCR reads in MiXCR, keeping a single row per CDR3 protein. The data hold 650,000 to 800,000 distinct CDR3 sequences, with about 14% observed a single time. The sample here was PBMCs from blood, taken about 14 days before vaccination. The receptors stem from a middle-aged man who received an inactivated influenza vaccine.

V usage is TRBV20-1 and J usage is TRBJ2-2, with 11 nucleotides matching TRBD2. The germline gives CDR1 DFQATT, CDR2 SNEGSKA (reference sequence). The ends lost 5 bases at V and 5 bases at J; junction bases unmatched: 4. This CDR3 has 14 amino acids. The CDR3 DNA sequence: TGCAGTGCTTCCGGGACTAGCGGTACCGGGGAGCTGTTTTTT. Amino acid sequence: CSASGTSGTGELFF.

The rearrangement uses TRBV12-3 or TRBV12-4 and TRBJ1-2; TRBD1 matches at 7 bases. V trimming: 7 bases; J trimming: 2 bases; junction bases outside the gene matches: 7. The CDR3 sequence is 14 residues long. The CDR3 is CASTWTGTNYGYTF. As DNA, the CDR3 is TGTGCCAGCACCTGGACAGGCACCAACTATGGCTACACCTTC.

CDR3 coding DNA: TGTGCCAGCAGTAAACAAACCGGGACAGGGCTCTCTGAAGCTTTCTTT. Its translation: CASSKQTGTGLSEAFF. V usage is TRBV6-1 and J usage is TRBJ1-1, with 9 positions matching TRBD1. CDR1 and CDR2 (germline): MNHNS, SASEGT. The CDR3 covers 16 residues. V was clipped by 5 bases and J by 6 bases; unmatched bases: 13.

This clonotype was seen more than once but under ten times. V gene TRBV20-1 combines with J gene TRBJ2-2; D not certain. Trimming pared 3 bases from V and 3 bases from J, leaving 11 bases between. CDR3 length: 14 amino acids. Looked up from germline, CDR1 is DFQATT and CDR2 is SNEGSKA (reference sequence). The CDR3 region has the DNA TGCAGTGCTAGGAGGCACGTAGACACCGGGGAGCTGTTTTTT. This translates into CSARRHVDTGELFF.

The chain links TRBV5-1 to TRBJ2-1; 11 bases are shared with TRBD2. The CDR3 runs 17 residues. With 4 bases clipped from V and 9 bases from J, the junction kept 15 bases outside the gene matches. The germline gives CDR1 SGHRS, CDR2 YFSETQ. The CDR3 nucleotides are TGCGCCAGCAGCCAGGAAAACGCACTAGCGGGAGCGGGTGAGCAGTTCTTC. Its translation is CASSQENALAGAGEQFF.

The V and J genes are TRBV12-3 or TRBV12-4 and TRBJ1-1; a possible D gene is TRBD1 (5 bases). The CDR3 is 13 amino acids. Trimming removed 3 bases at V and 4 bases at J, with 9 bases between. In DNA form, the CDR3 reads TGTGCCAGCAGTTTGGGGGTCGTCACTGAAGCTTTCTTT. Encoded protein: CASSLGVVTEAFF.

This clonotype was observed many times. This chain's CDR3 is CASSYSNEQFF. DNA of the CDR3: TGTGCCAGCAGTTACTCAAATGAGCAGTTCTTC. The chain joins TRBV6-2 or TRBV6-3 to TRBJ2-1; no reliable D call. V was shortened by 0 bases and J by 7 bases, with 1 base between the two germline ends. Germline V CDR1 and CDR2: MNHEY, SVGEGT. This CDR3 has 11 amino acids.

The rearrangement links TRBV15 to TRBJ2-1; 10 bases line up with TRBD2. This CDR3 has 16 amino acids. The junction had 12 bases not matched to a gene; V was cut back by 0 bases and J by 13 bases. Germline CDR1 reads LNHNV; CDR2 reads YYDKDF (reference sequence). CDR3 in amino acids: CATSRDVGPGTSVQFF. DNA of the CDR3: TGTGCCACCAGCAGAGATGTGGGGCCGGGGACTAGCGTACAGTTCTTC.

This clonotype was detected a few times. The V and J genes are TRBV6-1 and TRBJ2-4; 8 bases are shared with TRBD2. Germline values: CDR1 MNHNS, CDR2 SASEGT. J lost 9 bases, V lost 6 bases, and 16 bases had no gene match. This CDR3 is built from 16 residues. The CDR3, as DNA: TGTGCCAGCAGGAATCTAGCGGGTGGCCCCCTTAGCATTCAGTACTTC. It codes for CASRNLAGGPLSIQYF.

The gene calls are TRBV14 and TRBJ2-6; the match to TRBD2 covers 7 bases. V trimming: 3 bases; J trimming: 2 bases; junction bases outside the gene matches: 13. The CDR3 has 19 residues. The germline CDR1 and CDR2 sequences are SGHDN and FVKESK. The CDR3 DNA reads TGTGCCAGCAGCCATCAACTCGGACTAGGACCGCCTGGGGCCAACGTCCTGACTTTC. This encodes CASSHQLGLGPPGANVLTF. The variable domain in full, with the rest retrieved from reference TRBV14 and TRBJ2-6, is EAGVTQFPSHSVIEKGQTVTLRCDPISGHDNLYWYRRVMGKEIKFLLHFVKESKQDESGMPNNRFLAERTGGTYSTLKVQPAELEDSGVYFCASSHQLGLGPPGANVLTFGAGSRLTVL.

The V call is TRBV9, the J call TRBJ2-3; D gene uncertain. CDR1 is SGDLS and CDR2 is YYNGEE in the germline V gene. This CDR3 region has 13 residues. V shed 0 bases and J shed 3 bases, with 5 bases lying between them. The CDR3 here is CASSVVPTDTQYF. Here the CDR3 DNA reads TGTGCCAGCAGCGTAGTCCCAACAGATACGCAGTATTTT.

V is TRBV20-1 and J is TRBJ1-1; D is undetermined. V shed 2 bases and J shed 1 base, with 8 bases lying between them. The CDR3 totals 13 residues. CDR1 and CDR2 (germline): DFQATT, SNEGSKA (reference sequence). DNA for the CDR3: TGCAGTGCTAGAAATAGTTGGAACACTGAAGCTTTCTTT. Its protein product is CSARNSWNTEAFF.

This clonotype occurred many times. The CDR3 here is CASSLEEGGEKLFF. In DNA, the CDR3 is TGTGCCAGCAGTTTGGAGGAGGGAGGCGAAAAACTGTTTTTT. This chain uses TRBV2 with TRBJ1-4; D remains unclear. V was shortened by 5 bases and J by 8 bases, with 15 bases between the two germline ends. The V gene's germline CDR1 is SNHLY and CDR2 FYNNEI. The CDR3 spans 14 residues.

This clonotype was seen a few times. This CDR3 reads CASSSGPRGGELFF. The CDR3 DNA sequence: TGTGCCAGCAGTTCAGGACCCCGGGGCGGGGAGCTGTTTTTT. This chain links TRBV6-2 or TRBV6-3 with TRBJ2-2; the D gene is possibly TRBD2 (5 bases). Germline loops: CDR1 MNHEY, CDR2 SVGEGT. This CDR3 spans 14 amino acids. The germline V and J ends were trimmed by 4 bases and 7 bases, with 13 bases remaining between them.

This clonotype was picked up a small number of times. V gene TRBV27 combines with J gene TRBJ2-1, with a tentative D call TRBD1 (5 bases). Between the trimmed V and J ends, which lost 5 bases and 8 bases, there was a span of 16 bases. This CDR3 has 14 residues. Germline CDR1 reads MNHEY; CDR2 reads SMNVEV (reference sequence). Written as DNA, the CDR3 is TGTGCCAGCAGTCACCGACAGAGAAAGGATGAGCAGTTCTTC. It is translated as CASSHRQRKDEQFF.

This clonotype was counted only a few times. V is TRBV6-5 and J is TRBJ2-7; D ambiguous. Germline values: CDR1 MNHEY, CDR2 SVGAGI. V dropped 2 bases and J dropped 7 bases, with 21 bases sitting between them. The CDR3 contains 16 residues. Here the CDR3 DNA reads TGTGCCAGCAGTTACCGTGGCCCAGACACCTCAGCGGAGCAGTACTTC. Translation gives CASSYRGPDTSAEQYF.

In this sample, this clonotype turned up a few times. The rearrangement uses TRBV9 and TRBJ1-4; 8 bases match TRBD1. The CDR3 spans 15 residues. V dropped 3 bases and J dropped 3; count of bases not matched to a gene: 4. Looked up from germline, CDR1 is SGDLS and CDR2 is YYNGEE. CDR3 DNA sequence: TGTGCCAGCAGCGCCGACAGGGGATCTAATGAAAAACTGTTTTTT. Its translation: CASSADRGSNEKLFF.

The CDR3 DNA follows: TGCGCCAGCAGCCCCGTTCGGGGAGGGATCCAAGAGACCCAGTACTTC. It translates to CASSPVRGGIQETQYF. V usage is TRBV4-3 and J usage is TRBJ2-5; 7 nucleotides agree with TRBD2. The CDR3 consists of 16 residues. Germline assignment: CDR1 LGHNA and CDR2 YSLEER. Unmatched junction bases numbered 9, after V lost 4 bases and J lost 1 base.

There are a few counts of this clonotype. The chain uses TRBV4-1 and TRBJ2-1; a weak D match, TRBD2 (7 bases). Germline V CDR1 and CDR2: MGHRA, YSYEKL. The ends were cut back, 2 bases at V and 3 bases at J, with 11 bases in the middle. CDR3 length equals 15 residues. This CDR3 reads CASSQWGGIYNEQFF. Here the CDR3 DNA reads TGCGCCAGCAGCCAATGGGGGGGCATCTACAATGAGCAGTTCTTC.

This clonotype showed up just a few times. This chain connects TRBV5-1 to TRBJ2-1; TRBD2 matches at 8 bases. The V gene end was trimmed by 4 bases and the J gene end by 7 bases; junction bases not matched to a gene: 16. Germline CDR1 is SGHRS and CDR2 is YFSETQ. The CDR3 runs to 17 residues. The CDR3 nucleotides read TGCGCCAGCAGCCGGAATGGAGCGGGAGTGCGAATGAATGAGCAGTTCTTC. The encoded protein is CASSRNGAGVRMNEQFF. Drawing the rest from reference TRBV5-1 and TRBJ2-1, the complete variable domain is KAGVTQTPRYLIKTRGQQVTLSCSPISGHRSVSWYQQTPGQGLQFLFEYFSETQRNKGNFPGRFSGRQFSNSRSEMNVSTLELGDSALYLCASSRNGAGVRMNEQFFGPGTRLTVL.

The rearrangement links TRBV4-2 to TRBJ2-6; a weak D match, TRBD1 (6 bases). V was pared by 4 bases and J by 4 bases, with 17 bases between. The CDR3 length is 17 residues. Germline V lookup: CDR1 LGHNA, CDR2 YNFKEQ. CDR3 in DNA: TGTGCCAGCAGCCTCCGGGGTGGGACATCGGGGGCCAACGTCCTGACTTTC. This translates into CASSLRGGTSGANVLTF.

V usage is TRBV2 and J usage is TRBJ1-1; 11 positions match TRBD1. The CDR3 extends over 17 amino acids. Germline V lookup: CDR1 SNHLY, CDR2 FYNNEI. V lost 8 bases to trimming and J lost 2 bases; unmatched junction nucleotides: 13. The CDR3 sequence is CASFPGQGVSGNTEAFF. The CDR3 nucleotides are TGTGCCAGCTTTCCGGGACAGGGGGTTTCTGGAAACACTGAAGCTTTCTTT.

CDR3 nucleotide sequence: TGCAGTGCTAGAAAAAAGGCGGGTCGCACAGATACGCAGTATTTT. Translating it yields CSARKKAGRTDTQYF. The V and J genes are TRBV20-1 and TRBJ2-3, with D perhaps matching TRBD2 (5 bases). This CDR3 is built from 15 residues. Trimming removed 2 bases from V and 1 base from J, with 13 bases in between. Germline CDR1 is DFQATT and CDR2 is SNEGSKA (reference sequence).

This clonotype was recorded a few times. The rearrangement joins TRBV12-3 or TRBV12-4 to TRBJ2-4; perhaps TRBD2 as D (6 bases). CDR3 size: 14 residues. V was cut by 3 bases and J by 7 bases, with 13 bases left in between. The CDR3 sequence is CASSFGREYNIQYF. The CDR3 nucleotides are TGTGCCAGCAGTTTCGGCCGGGAGTATAACATTCAGTACTTC.

The chain combines TRBV7-8 with TRBJ1-5; weak D call: TRBD1 (6 bases). Germline V gene lookup returns CDR1 SGHVS and CDR2 FQNEAQ. The CDR3 loop spans 16 amino acids. Trimming stripped 5 bases from V and 0 bases from J, with 14 bases between. The CDR3 nucleotides are TGTGCCAGCAGCCAGGAACAGGGCTATAGCAATCAGCCCCAGCATTTT. This encodes CASSQEQGYSNQPQHF. The whole variable domain, remainder taken from reference TRBV7-8 and TRBJ1-5, is GAGVSQSPRYKVAKRGQDVALRCDPISGHVSLFWYQQALGQGPEFLTYFQNEAQLDKSGLPSDRFFAERPEGSVSTLKIQRTQQEDSAVYLCASSQEQGYSNQPQHFGDGTRLSIL.